This entry lists 17 T cell receptor beta chains sequenced from one sample in a study of patients and donors after allogeneic stem cell transplantation. MiXCR was run by TCRdb on the RT-PCR reads, yielding one entry per CDR3 protein. The table includes 400,000 to 450,000 distinct CDR3 sequences, 16% detected once. The sequencing input was blood, either unsorted or a sorted T cell fraction (not recorded which). The receptor source for this set is a human donor who was either an allogeneic HSCT recipient or a stem cell or donor lymphocyte infusion donor (not recorded which). It is not recorded whose cells these are; they may come from a transplant donor.

V usage is TRBV7-3 and J usage is TRBJ2-1; D is uncertain. With 5 bases removed from V and 6 bases from J, the gap between germline ends came to 8 bases. The CDR3 length is 12 residues. The germline V gene has CDR1 SGHTA and CDR2 FQGTGA. CDR3 DNA: TGTGCCAGCAGCCCCGAAGGCAATGAGCAGTTCTTC. This codes for CASSPEGNEQFF.

This clonotype was detected only a few times. V usage is TRBV20-1 and J usage is TRBJ2-5; 9 bases match TRBD1. There are 14 residues in the CDR3. Looked up from germline, CDR1 is DFQATT and CDR2 is SNEGSKA (reference sequence). Trimming removed 3 bases from V and 4 bases from J; junction bases left unmatched: 6. DNA for the CDR3: TGCAGTGCTAGCGTTCAACAGGGGGCAGAGACCCAGTACTTC. This encodes CSASVQQGAETQYF.

This clonotype was observed at least ten times. The rearrangement links TRBV12-3 or TRBV12-4 to TRBJ2-1, with 7 bases identical to TRBD2. J was trimmed by 3 bases and V by 4 bases; bases with no gene match: 15. This CDR3 is built from 18 residues. The CDR3, as DNA: TGTGCCAGCAGTTCCTCCCCTACCGGGACTATTTACTACAATGAGCAGTTCTTC. Amino acid sequence: CASSSSPTGTIYYNEQFF.

The J gene is TRBJ1-5, the V gene TRBV6-1; D may be TRBD1 (6 bases). The CDR3 consists of 14 residues. Germline CDR1 reads MNHNS; CDR2 reads SASEGT. V was pared by 2 bases and J by 7 bases, with 12 bases between. In DNA, the CDR3 is TGTGCCAGCAGTGAACAGGGGAGGGGGCAGCCCCAGCATTTT. It yields the protein CASSEQGRGQPQHF.

This clonotype was detected only a few times. The chain uses TRBV14 and TRBJ2-1, with D perhaps being TRBD1 or TRBD2 (5 bases each). The CDR3 totals 15 residues. Germline V gene data show CDR1 as SGHDN and CDR2 as FVKESK. Trimming removed 3 bases at V and 0 bases at J, with 9 bases between. CDR3 nucleotides: TGTGCCAGCAGCCAGTGGGGGAGCTCCTACAATGAGCAGTTCTTC. Translating it yields CASSQWGSSYNEQFF.

This clonotype was counted ten times or more. The V and J genes are TRBV12-3 or TRBV12-4 and TRBJ2-7, with TRBD1 matching over 7 bases. The length of the CDR3 is 14 residues. V lost 6 bases to trimming and J lost 2 bases; unmatched junction nucleotides: 7. DNA for the CDR3: TGTGCCAGCAGCCCCCTGGGACAGACCTACGAGCAGTACTTC. It translates to CASSPLGQTYEQYF.

The V and J genes are TRBV7-3 and TRBJ2-1, with 7 bases that match TRBD2. This CDR3 spans 14 amino acids. Germline V gene lookup returns CDR1 SGHTA and CDR2 FQGTGA. V was clipped by 0 bases and J by 6 bases; unmatched bases: 2. The CDR3 DNA reads TGTGCCAGCAGCTTAACAAGCGGGATCAATGAGCAGTTCTTC. Encoded protein: CASSLTSGINEQFF.

The chain combines TRBV6-1 with TRBJ2-7; D not resolved. CDR3 size: 12 residues. V gave up 7 bases and J gave up 0 bases, with 7 bases separating them. In germline, CDR1 is MNHNS, CDR2 SASEGT. CDR3: CASTPNSYEQYF. CDR3 nucleotides: TGTGCCAGCACGCCAAACTCCTACGAGCAGTACTTC.

The chain joins TRBV12-3 or TRBV12-4 to TRBJ2-2; a weak D match, TRBD2 (6 bases). The CDR3 is 14 residues long. Between the trimmed V and J ends, which lost 3 bases and 7 bases, there was a span of 12 bases. The CDR3 DNA reads TGTGCCAGCAGTTTGTGGCGGGAACACGGGGAGCTGTTTTTT. Its translation: CASSLWREHGELFF.

Ten or more counts support this clonotype. The genes are TRBV7-9 and TRBJ1-2; D is unresolved. This CDR3 region has 15 residues. The germline gives CDR1 SEHNR, CDR2 FQNEAQ (reference sequence). Between the trimmed V and J ends, which lost 5 bases and 4 bases, there was a span of 17 bases. CDR3 DNA: TGTGCCAGCAGCCGGTCGGACGGAATCGGCTATGGCTACACCTTC. Translated, it gives CASSRSDGIGYGYTF.

The rearrangement joins TRBV12-3 or TRBV12-4 to TRBJ2-3, with D perhaps TRBD2 (6 bases). This CDR3 is built from 14 residues. V lost 2 bases to trimming and J lost 2 bases, with 8 bases between them. The DNA of the CDR3 is TGTGCCAGCAGTTTATGGGGGGTCACAGATACGCAGTATTTT. This translates into CASSLWGVTDTQYF.

CDR3 residues: CASSLFSLIRSDAYNEQFF. In DNA, the CDR3 is TGTGCCAGCAGCTTATTTTCCCTTATCCGATCTGATGCTTACAATGAGCAGTTCTTC. V usage is TRBV11-1 and J usage is TRBJ2-1, with no clear D. Germline V gives CDR1 SGHAT, CDR2 FQDESV (reference sequence). The CDR3 has 19 residues. V dropped 2 bases and J dropped 4 bases, with 24 bases sitting between them. Combining the CDR3 with reference TRBV11-1 and TRBJ2-1 gives the whole variable domain EAEVAQSPRYKITEKSQAVAFWCDPISGHATLYWYRQILGQGPELLVQFQDESVVDDSQLPKDRFSAERLKGVDSTLKIQPAELGDSAMYLCASSLFSLIRSDAYNEQFFGPGTRLTVL.

This clonotype came up many times. The chain employs TRBV5-1 and TRBJ1-3, with D hard to call. Germline CDR1 and CDR2: SGHRS and YFSETQ. This CDR3 comprises 14 residues. Trimming pared 4 bases from V and 0 bases from J, leaving 8 bases between. In DNA, the CDR3 is TGCGCCAGCAGCATTGGGGACTCTGGAAACACCATATATTTT. Translated, it gives CASSIGDSGNTIYF.

This clonotype turned up a few times. The chain is built from TRBV24-1 and TRBJ2-3, with 8 bases identical to TRBD2. The V gene's germline CDR1 is KGHDR and CDR2 SFDVKD. Germline trimming cut 0 bases from V and 0 bases from J; bases unmatched to any gene: 10. The CDR3 extends over 19 amino acids. CDR3 DNA sequence: TGTGCCACCAGTGATTTGGGCAGCGGGAGTTCCCATAGCACAGATACGCAGTATTTT. Translation gives CATSDLGSGSSHSTDTQYF.

This clonotype was detected ten times or more. The rearrangement links TRBV4-1 to TRBJ1-3; TRBD1 might be the D (5 bases). Germline lookup yields CDR1 MGHRA and CDR2 YSYEKL. V lost 1 base to trimming and J lost 0 bases, with 16 bases between them. This CDR3 region has 18 residues. Here the CDR3 reads CASSQGGMDMASGNTIYF. CDR3 in DNA: TGCGCCAGCAGCCAAGGGGGTATGGACATGGCCTCTGGAAACACCATATATTTT.

This clonotype showed up just a few times. This chain connects TRBV27 to TRBJ2-3; the match to TRBD2 covers 10 bases. V lost 5 bases, J lost 1 base, and 9 bases stayed unmatched. The CDR3 loop spans 17 amino acids. The V gene's germline CDR1 is MNHEY and CDR2 SMNVEV (reference sequence). The CDR3 protein is CASSLELAGLGTDTQYF. Here the CDR3 DNA reads TGTGCCAGCAGTCTAGAACTAGCGGGGTTAGGCACAGATACGCAGTATTTT.

The chain recombines TRBV5-1 with TRBJ2-1, with TRBD2 matching over 8 bases. CDR1 and CDR2 from the germline V gene are SGHRS and YFSETQ. Trimming at V came to 7 bases and at J to 0 bases, leaving 9 bases not matched to a gene. This CDR3 has 16 amino acids. The CDR3, as DNA: TGCGCCAGCGGACAAATAGCGGGGAGCTCCTACAATGAGCAGTTCTTC. Protein product: CASGQIAGSSYNEQFF.